A single sample is the source of the 20 T cell receptor beta chains below, sequenced in a study of blood T cell repertoires in COVID-19. TCRdb's copy holds only in-frame clones and misses some; the assay was immunoSEQ multiplex PCR. This table holds about 200,000 clones, 80% to 90% found once. The sample consisted of peripheral blood. The receptors shown here come from a human donor in a cohort sampled during active COVID-19.

The chain carries TRBV28 and TRBJ2-7; TRBD1 matches at 12 bases. Trimming cost V 2 bases and J 5 bases; bases outside gene matches: 1. Germline V gives CDR1 MDHEN, CDR2 SYDVKM. The CDR3 is 14 residues long. This chain's CDR3 is CASSLGTGGDEQYF. DNA of the CDR3: TGTGCCAGCAGTTTAGGGACAGGGGGCGACGAGCAGTACTTC.

The rearrangement joins TRBV5-5 to TRBJ2-7, with D perhaps matching TRBD2 (5 bases). CDR3 size: 18 residues. V lost 7 bases and J 2 bases, leaving 28 bases between the germline ends. Germline V CDR1 and CDR2: SGHKS, YYEKEE (reference sequence). The CDR3 sequence: CASGQNLLGERWAYEQYF. CDR3 sequence (DNA): TGTGCCAGCGGGCAGAATCTCCTTGGGGAGCGGTGGGCCTACGAGCAGTACTTC. The whole variable domain, remainder taken from reference TRBV5-5 and TRBJ2-7, is DAGVTQSPTHLIKTRGQQVTLRCSPISGHKSVSWYQQVLGQGPQFIFQYYEKEERGRGNFPDRFSARQFPNYSSELNVNALLLGDSALYLCASGQNLLGERWAYEQYFGPGTRLTVT.

The chain carries TRBV9 and TRBJ2-1; D gene ambiguous. The V end was cut by 2 bases, the J end by 9 bases, with 9 bases between. The V gene's germline CDR1 is SGDLS and CDR2 YYNGEE. The length of the CDR3 is 12 residues. The CDR3 DNA sequence: TGTGCCAGCAGCGTTGCGATCGGTGAGCAGTTCTTC. Its protein is CASSVAIGEQFF.

V and J are TRBV15 and TRBJ1-5, with TRBD1 matching 10 bases. CDR1 is LNHNV and CDR2 is YYDKDF in the germline V gene (reference sequence). V lost 2 bases and J lost 6; bases outside the gene matches: 7. This CDR3 is built from 16 residues. CDR3 DNA: TGTGCCACCAGCAGACATGGACAGGGGGACCTTCAGCCCCAGCATTTT. Residues: CATSRHGQGDLQPQHF.

This chain connects TRBV24-1 to TRBJ2-1; D not resolved. V lost 4 bases and J 4 bases, leaving 4 bases between the germline ends. The CDR3 extends over 12 amino acids. The germline V gene encodes CDR1 KGHDR and CDR2 SFDVKD. The DNA of the CDR3 is TGTGCCACCAGTGACGGTTACAATGAGCAGTTCTTC. It is translated as CATSDGYNEQFF.

The rearrangement joins TRBV3-1 (or the pseudogene TRBV3-2) to TRBJ2-2, with 15 bases aligning to TRBD2. Per the germline V gene, CDR1 is LGHDT and CDR2 is YNNKEL (reference sequence). There are 17 residues in the CDR3. After removal of 3 bases from V and 6 bases from J, the junction contained 5 bases not matched to a gene. The CDR3 sequence is CASSHGLAGGSSGELFF. Here the CDR3 DNA reads TGTGCCAGCAGCCATGGACTAGCGGGAGGGTCATCCGGGGAGCTGTTTTTT.

The rearrangement uses TRBV2 and TRBJ1-4, with a weak D call TRBD1 (6 bases). Per germline, CDR1 SNHLY and CDR2 FYNNEI. The CDR3 runs 15 residues. Trimming cost V 2 bases and J 8 bases, with 15 bases left between them. Here the CDR3 reads CASSEFGRGEEKLFF. The DNA of the CDR3 is TGTGCCAGCAGTGAATTCGGCAGGGGAGAGGAAAAACTGTTTTTT.

The rearrangement joins TRBV19 to TRBJ2-2; TRBD1 might be the D (6 bases). Germline V gene lookup returns CDR1 LNHDA and CDR2 SQIVND (reference sequence). The CDR3 runs 17 residues. The V gene lost 3 bases and the J gene lost 4 bases, with 18 bases spanning the gap. The CDR3 loop reads CASSIWGTKFSTGELFF. The CDR3 bases are TGTGCCAGTAGTATTTGGGGGACAAAGTTTTCCACCGGGGAGCTGTTTTTT.

J is TRBJ2-7 and V is TRBV21-1; the table's TRBD2 call for D was not verified on the DNA. TRBV21-1 is reported as a pseudogene. The CDR3 loop spans 16 amino acids. CDR3 coding DNA: TGTGCCAGCAGCAAAAGGCCCGGGACTAGAGAGGACGAGCAGTACTTC. Its protein product is CASSKRPGTREDEQYF.

The chain links TRBV15 to TRBJ2-1; 14 nucleotides align to TRBD2. Germline V CDR1 and CDR2: LNHNV, YYDKDF (reference sequence). J was trimmed by 8 bases and V by 5 bases; bases with no gene match: 14. The CDR3 has 18 residues. CDR3 coding DNA: TGTGCCACCAGCTTATGGGGATGGGGGACTAGCGGGAGTTATGAGCAGTTCTTC. Its translation: CATSLWGWGTSGSYEQFF.

The gene calls are TRBV28 and TRBJ2-1; 7 bases fit TRBD2. CDR1 is MDHEN, CDR2 SYDVKM, per germline. The CDR3 consists of 15 residues. Trimming cost V 6 bases and J 9 bases; bases outside gene matches: 14. CDR3 region: CASRLAGAGKGEQFF. The CDR3 bases are TGTGCCAGCAGACTCGCGGGAGCGGGTAAAGGTGAGCAGTTCTTC. The variable domain in full, with the rest retrieved from reference TRBV28 and TRBJ2-1, is DVKVTQSSRYLVKRTGEKVFLECVQDMDHENMFWYRQDPGLGLRLIYFSYDVKMKEKGDIPEGYSVSREKKERFSLILESASTNQTSMYLCASRLAGAGKGEQFFGPGTRLTVL.

The rearrangement joins TRBV3-1 (or the pseudogene TRBV3-2) to TRBJ1-6; possible D gene TRBD1, 5 bases. Trimming took 1 base from V and 8 from J, leaving 9 bases between them. From germline, CDR1 is LGHDT and CDR2 YNNKEL (reference sequence). This CDR3 is 14 amino acids long. Here the CDR3 reads CASSQGTGHSPLHF. DNA for the CDR3: TGTGCCAGCAGCCAAGGTACAGGACATTCACCCCTCCACTTT.

This chain joins TRBV7-2 and TRBJ2-7; 8 bases line up with TRBD1. Germline V CDR1 and CDR2: SGHTA, FQGNSA. CDR3 length: 14 amino acids. The J segment lost 4 bases and the V segment lost 5 bases, leaving 7 bases of the junction unmatched. For the CDR3, the DNA is TGTGCCAGCAGCACTCGGACAGGGATATACGAGCAGTACTTC. Amino acids: CASSTRTGIYEQYF.

The rearrangement uses TRBV21-1 and TRBJ1-1; the table assigns TRBD1, which was not confirmed against the DNA. TRBV21-1 is a pseudogene locus. The length of the CDR3 is 15 residues. CDR3 amino acids: CASSKWGQKNTEAFF. CDR3 DNA: TGTGCCAGCAGCAAATGGGGGCAGAAGAACACTGAAGCTTTCTTT.

The gene calls are TRBV19 and TRBJ2-3; 8 bases fit TRBD2. Germline CDR1 reads LNHDA; CDR2 reads SQIVND (reference sequence). The junction had 3 bases not matched to a gene; V was cut back by 2 bases and J by 2 bases. The CDR3 totals 15 residues. The DNA for the CDR3 is TGTGCCAGTAGTATAATAGCGGGGTTCACAGATACGCAGTATTTT. This codes for CASSIIAGFTDTQYF.

V gene TRBV29-1 combines with J gene TRBJ2-1; 9 bases fit TRBD2. This CDR3 region has 14 residues. CDR1 and CDR2 from the germline V gene are SQVTM and ANQGSEA. The ends lost 5 bases at V and 6 bases at J; junction bases unmatched: 8. CDR3 coding DNA: TGCAGCGTTATGACTAGCGGAGAACTCAATGAGCAGTTCTTC. Protein sequence: CSVMTSGELNEQFF.

V and J are TRBV14 and TRBJ1-2; TRBD1 might be the D (5 bases). The CDR3 loop spans 15 amino acids. V lost 1 base to trimming and J lost 0 bases, with 9 bases between them. Germline V CDR1 and CDR2: SGHDN, FVKESK. Here the CDR3 DNA reads TGTGCCAGCAGCCAAGCCGGGGGAACTAACTATGGCTACACCTTC. Protein: CASSQAGGTNYGYTF.

The table lists this clone with a count of one. The chain uses TRBV7-6 and TRBJ2-5, with D possibly matching TRBD2 (5 bases). Per germline, CDR1 SGHVS and CDR2 FNYEAQ. Trimming removed 5 bases at V and 4 bases at J, with 20 bases between. CDR3 length: 16 amino acids. This chain's CDR3 is CASSKAGLEGRETQYF. The CDR3 bases are TGTGCCAGCAGCAAGGCGGGCTTAGAAGGACGAGAGACCCAGTACTTC.

The chain is built from TRBV29-1 and TRBJ1-6; D call uncertain. The CDR3 runs to 14 residues. V lost 1 base and J 7 bases, leaving 11 bases between the germline ends. From germline, CDR1 is SQVTM and CDR2 ANQGSEA. CDR3 in amino acids: CSVEGRLINSPLHF. DNA for the CDR3: TGCAGCGTTGAAGGGCGGTTGATAAATTCACCCCTCCACTTT.

The V and J genes are TRBV19 and TRBJ2-7, with D tentatively TRBD1 (5 bases). The CDR3 is made up of 13 amino acids. Trimming left V 1 base short and J 6 bases short, with 10 bases between. Germline V CDR1 and CDR2: LNHDA, SQIVND (reference sequence). The chain's CDR3 is CASSIVQGSEQYF. In nucleotides, the CDR3 is TGTGCCAGTAGTATAGTGCAGGGAAGCGAGCAGTACTTC. The full variable domain, completed using reference TRBV19 and TRBJ2-7, is DGGITQSPKYLFRKEGQNVTLSCEQNLNHDAMYWYRQDPGQGLRLIYYSQIVNDFQKGDIAEGYSVSREKKESFPLTVTSAQKNPTAFYLCASSIVQGSEQYFGPGTRLTVT.